These T cell receptor beta chains were read from a single sample in a study of blood T cell repertoires in COVID-19. The data were produced by immunoSEQ multiplex PCR, yet TCRdb's version contains in-frame clones alone and is incomplete. The sample has about 250,000 clones; more than 70% are singletons. Sequencing was done on a sample of peripheral blood. These receptors were collected from a middle-aged woman who had recovered from COVID-19. The CDR3 runs from the conserved cysteine through the conserved F or W. Each record gives: CDR3 protein, CDR3 DNA, V gene, D gene, clone size, J gene, CDR3 length. A D gene is named only where the DNA matches it firmly. Rows may omit the clone size; those that give it use once, few, many or a size class.

CDR3: CAISESSSGKETQYF
DNA: TGTGCCATCAGTGAGTCTAGTAGCGGGAAAGAGACCCAGTACTTC
V: TRBV10-3
D: TRBD2
size: .
J: TRBJ2-5
length: 15

CDR3: CASSLGHRVQETQYF
DNA: TGTGCCAGCAGCTTAGGTCACAGGGTCCAAGAGACCCAGTACTTC
V: TRBV7-2
D: .
size: once
J: TRBJ2-5
length: 15

CDR3: CASSLLGWASGYNEQFF
DNA: TGTGCCAGCAGCTTATTGGGTTGGGCTAGCGGGTACAATGAGCAGTTCTTC
V: TRBV7-3
D: TRBD2
size: once
J: TRBJ2-1
length: 17

CDR3: CASSFLPGQASGTQYF
DNA: TGTGCCAGCAGCTTTCTCCCGGGACAGGCCTCGGGGACGCAGTATTTT
V: TRBV27
D: TRBD1
size: .
J: TRBJ2-3
length: 16

CDR3: CASSFLTSTDTQYF
DNA: TGTGCCAGCAGCTTCCTGACTAGTACAGATACGCAGTATTTT
V: TRBV7-9
D: .
size: .
J: TRBJ2-3
length: 14

CDR3: CASSQEEIAGSYNEQFF
DNA: TGCGCCAGCAGCCAAGAGGAGATAGCGGGCTCCTACAATGAGCAGTTCTTC
V: TRBV4-1
D: TRBD2
size: .
J: TRBJ2-1
length: 17

CDR3: CASSPAGGISYEQYF
DNA: TGTGCCAGCAGCCCAGCCGGGGGGATTAGCTACGAGCAGTACTTC
V: TRBV11-3
D: TRBD2
size: .
J: TRBJ2-7
length: 15

CDR3: CASSVDSSHTEAFF
DNA: TGTGCCAGTAGCGTGGACAGCTCCCACACTGAAGCTTTCTTT
V: TRBV19
D: .
size: .
J: TRBJ1-1
length: 14

CDR3: CASSLQGASYNSPLHF
DNA: TGTGCCAGCAGCCTACAGGGGGCCTCCTATAATTCACCCCTCCACTTT
V: TRBV28
D: TRBD1
size: .
J: TRBJ1-6
length: 16

CDR3: CASSLPWQATREQFF
DNA: TGTGCCAGCAGCTTGCCGTGGCAGGCCACCAGGGAGCAGTTCTTC
V: TRBV11-2
D: .
size: .
J: TRBJ2-1
length: 15

CDR3: CASSQVGTRQINEQFF
DNA: TGTGCCAGCAGCCAAGTAGGCACTAGGCAAATCAATGAGCAGTTCTTC
V: TRBV4-2
D: .
size: .
J: TRBJ2-1
length: 16

CDR3: CASSLTGQGASWGYTF
DNA: TGTGCCAGCAGTTTGACGGGACAGGGGGCTTCTTGGGGCTACACCTTC
V: TRBV28
D: TRBD1
size: .
J: TRBJ1-2
length: 16

CDR3: CASSLALGQGAYEQYF
DNA: TGTGCCAGCAGCTTAGCGCTAGGACAGGGCGCCTACGAGCAGTACTTC
V: TRBV7-2
D: TRBD1
size: once
J: TRBJ2-7
length: 16

CDR3: CACRSGAALATNEKLFF
DNA: TGTGCCTGCCGATCAGGGGCAGCCTTAGCAACTAATGAAAAACTGTTTTTT
V: TRBV30
D: .
size: few
J: TRBJ1-4
length: 17

CDR3: CASSQSTSGSRSSGYEQYF
DNA: TGCGCCAGCAGCCAGTCGACTAGCGGGAGTAGAAGTTCGGGCTACGAGCAGTACTTC
V: TRBV4-3
D: TRBD2
size: .
J: TRBJ2-7
length: 19

CDR3: CASSLELAGAEQFF
DNA: TGCGCCAGCAGCTTGGAACTAGCGGGAGCGGAGCAGTTCTTC
V: TRBV5-1
D: TRBD2
size: once
J: TRBJ2-1
length: 14

CDR3: CASIRTSGQKTQYF
DNA: TGTGCCAGCATAAGGACTAGCGGGCAAAAGACCCAGTACTTC
V: TRBV28
D: TRBD2
size: .
J: TRBJ2-5
length: 14

CDR3: CASTRDRVYEQYF
DNA: TGTGCCAGCACGCGGGACAGGGTCTACGAGCAGTACTTC
V: TRBV12-3/TRBV12-4
D: TRBD1
size: .
J: TRBJ2-7
length: 13

CDR3: CASSIDRETGELFF
DNA: TGTGCCAGTAGTATCGACAGGGAGACCGGGGAGCTGTTTTTT
V: TRBV19
D: TRBD1
size: .
J: TRBJ2-2
length: 14

CDR3: CASSPHEGAGGSSYNEQFF
DNA: TGTGCCAGTAGTCCCCATGAAGGAGCGGGAGGTTCTTCCTACAATGAGCAGTTCTTC
V: TRBV19
D: TRBD2
size: .
J: TRBJ2-1
length: 19

CDR3: CASSYGREAIYEQYF
DNA: TGTGCCAGCAGTTACGGGCGGGAGGCCATCTACGAGCAGTACTTC
V: TRBV6-5
D: TRBD2
size: .
J: TRBJ2-7
length: 15

CDR3: CASTDPSSYEQYF
DNA: TGTGCCAGCACTGATCCTAGCTCCTACGAGCAGTACTTC
V: TRBV27
D: .
size: .
J: TRBJ2-7
length: 13

CDR3: CASSPEREGTDTQYF
DNA: TGTGCCAGCAGCCCAGAGCGGGAGGGGACAGATACGCAGTATTTT
V: TRBV7-2
D: TRBD2
size: once
J: TRBJ2-3
length: 15

CDR3: CASSPPGASGSYEQYF
DNA: TGTGCCAGCAGCCCCCCGGGGGCTAGCGGGAGTTACGAGCAGTACTTC
V: TRBV5-4
D: TRBD2
size: .
J: TRBJ2-7
length: 16

CDR3: CASSLSGSTDTQYF
DNA: TGTGCCAGCAGTCTTAGCGGGAGTACAGATACGCAGTATTTT
V: TRBV2
D: TRBD2
size: .
J: TRBJ2-3
length: 14

CDR3: CASSSLGGYDGYTF
DNA: TGTGCCAGCAGCTCCCTCGGGGGTTACGATGGCTACACCTTC
V: TRBV7-9
D: .
size: few
J: TRBJ1-2
length: 14

CDR3: CASSPGQIYGYTF
DNA: TGTGCCAGCAGCCCGGGACAGATCTATGGCTACACCTTC
V: TRBV11-2
D: TRBD1
size: once
J: TRBJ1-2
length: 13

CDR3: CASSHQGQTRYNEQFF
DNA: TGTGCCAGCAGCCACCAGGGCCAGACTCGCTACAATGAGCAGTTCTTC
V: TRBV3-1/TRBV3-2
D: .
size: .
J: TRBJ2-1
length: 16

CDR3: CASSPGLAGGDNEQFF
DNA: TGTGCCAGCTCACCGGGACTAGCGGGGGGGGACAATGAGCAGTTCTTC
V: TRBV18
D: TRBD2
size: .
J: TRBJ2-1
length: 16

CDR3: CASSPRDPPYEQYF
DNA: TGCGCCAGCAGCCCCCGGGATCCTCCCTACGAGCAGTACTTC
V: TRBV5-1
D: .
size: .
J: TRBJ2-7
length: 14

CDR3: CASSFWDRITGELFF
DNA: TGTGCCAGCAGCTTCTGGGACAGGATCACCGGGGAGCTGTTTTTT
V: TRBV5-6
D: TRBD1
size: once
J: TRBJ2-2
length: 15

CDR3: CASRGALNSPLHF
DNA: TGTGCCAGCAGGGGGGCCCTTAATTCACCCCTCCACTTT
V: TRBV6-4
D: .
size: .
J: TRBJ1-6
length: 13

CDR3: CASSLDRVEGYTF
DNA: TGTGCCAGCAGCTTAGACAGGGTTGAGGGCTACACCTTC
V: TRBV7-2
D: .
size: .
J: TRBJ1-2
length: 13

CDR3: CASSLEATGTINQPQHF
DNA: TGTGCCAGCAGCTTAGAAGCGACAGGGACCATTAATCAGCCCCAGCATTTT
V: TRBV7-2
D: TRBD1
size: .
J: TRBJ1-5
length: 17

CDR3: CASSPPDRNTEAFF
DNA: TGTGCCAGCAGCCCCCCTGACAGGAACACTGAAGCTTTCTTT
V: TRBV5-8
D: .
size: .
J: TRBJ1-1
length: 14

CDR3: CASSLRVGANNEQFF
DNA: TGTGCCAGCAGCTTAAGGGTAGGGGCGAACAATGAGCAGTTCTTC
V: TRBV7-2
D: .
size: .
J: TRBJ2-1
length: 15

CDR3: CASSRSGGGYTF
DNA: TGTGCCAGCAGTAGATCAGGGGGCGGCTACACCTTC
V: TRBV6-5
D: TRBD1
size: .
J: TRBJ1-2
length: 12

CDR3: CASTLGLVPAMEQFF
DNA: TGTGCCAGCACCTTAGGACTAGTACCGGCAATGGAGCAGTTCTTC
V: TRBV7-2
D: TRBD2
size: .
J: TRBJ2-1
length: 15

CDR3: CASSHRDRAPYEQYF
DNA: TGTGCCAGCAGCCACCGGGACAGGGCCCCCTACGAGCAGTACTTC
V: TRBV7-2
D: TRBD1
size: .
J: TRBJ2-7
length: 15

CDR3: CASSGPRGPDTQYF
DNA: TGCGCCAGCAGCGGCCCCAGGGGTCCCGATACGCAGTATTTT
V: TRBV5-1
D: .
size: .
J: TRBJ2-3
length: 14

CDR3: CASSQTGARTRAGELFF
DNA: TGTGCCAGCTCACAGACAGGGGCTCGAACACGCGCCGGGGAGCTGTTTTTT
V: TRBV18
D: TRBD1
size: once
J: TRBJ2-2
length: 17

CDR3: CASSIGQGATYEQYF
DNA: TGTGCCAGCAGCATCGGACAGGGGGCCACCTACGAGCAGTACTTC
V: TRBV9
D: TRBD1
size: .
J: TRBJ2-7
length: 15

CDR3: CASSLAGTGYGYTF
DNA: TGTGCCAGCAGCTTAGCTGGGACAGGGTATGGCTACACCTTC
V: TRBV7-2
D: TRBD1
size: .
J: TRBJ1-2
length: 14

CDR3: CASSFRGGAIWEQFF
DNA: TGCGCCAGCAGCTTCCGCGGGGGGGCGATATGGGAGCAGTTCTTC
V: TRBV5-1
D: TRBD2
size: .
J: TRBJ2-1
length: 15

CDR3: CASSLDPGATGELFF
DNA: TGTGCCAGCAGCTTGGACCCAGGGGCCACCGGGGAGCTGTTTTTT
V: TRBV11-2
D: .
size: .
J: TRBJ2-2
length: 15

CDR3: CASSSGTGNTEAFF
DNA: TGTGCCAGCAGCTCCGGGACAGGGAACACTGAAGCTTTCTTT
V: TRBV5-4
D: TRBD1
size: .
J: TRBJ1-1
length: 14

CDR3: CASSRRTSEETQYF
DNA: TGTGCCAGCAGTCGTCGGACTAGTGAGGAGACCCAGTACTTC
V: TRBV3-1/TRBV3-2
D: TRBD2
size: .
J: TRBJ2-5
length: 14

CDR3: CASSQGADREEVNEQFF
DNA: TGCGCCAGCAGCCAGGGGGCGGACAGGGAGGAGGTCAATGAGCAGTTCTTC
V: TRBV4-3
D: TRBD1
size: .
J: TRBJ2-1
length: 17